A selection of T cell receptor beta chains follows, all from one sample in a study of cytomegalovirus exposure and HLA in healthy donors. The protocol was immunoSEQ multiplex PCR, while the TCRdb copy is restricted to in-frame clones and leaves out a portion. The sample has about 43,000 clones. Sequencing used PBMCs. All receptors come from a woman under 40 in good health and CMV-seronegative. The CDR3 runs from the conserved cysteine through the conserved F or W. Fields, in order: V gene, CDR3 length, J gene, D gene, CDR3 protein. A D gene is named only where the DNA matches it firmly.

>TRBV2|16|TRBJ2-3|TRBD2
CASSVGTSGRIDTQYF
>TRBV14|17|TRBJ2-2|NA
CASSQHWWLVVAGELFF
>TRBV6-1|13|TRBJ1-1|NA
CASSYREETEAFF
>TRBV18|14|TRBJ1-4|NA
CASSPQGANEKLFF
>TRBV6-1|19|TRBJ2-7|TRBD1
CASSEDSVGLTGGIHEQYF
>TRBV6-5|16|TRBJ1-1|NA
CASSYYPGITDTEAFF
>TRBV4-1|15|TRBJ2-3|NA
CASSQVPRAEDTQYF
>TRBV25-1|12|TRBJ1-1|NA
CASTTGNTEAFF
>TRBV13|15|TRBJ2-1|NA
CASSGGQGRNNEQFF
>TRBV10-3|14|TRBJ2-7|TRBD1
CAISRTGGVYEQYF
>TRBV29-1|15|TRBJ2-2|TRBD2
CSVGGTSGNTGELFF
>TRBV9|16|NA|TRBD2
CASSPDAGDPLYEQYF
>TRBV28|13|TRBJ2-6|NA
CASLAPGANVLTF
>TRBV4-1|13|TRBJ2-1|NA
CASSQIGGNEQFF
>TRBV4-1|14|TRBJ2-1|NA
CASSQDQGSNEQFF